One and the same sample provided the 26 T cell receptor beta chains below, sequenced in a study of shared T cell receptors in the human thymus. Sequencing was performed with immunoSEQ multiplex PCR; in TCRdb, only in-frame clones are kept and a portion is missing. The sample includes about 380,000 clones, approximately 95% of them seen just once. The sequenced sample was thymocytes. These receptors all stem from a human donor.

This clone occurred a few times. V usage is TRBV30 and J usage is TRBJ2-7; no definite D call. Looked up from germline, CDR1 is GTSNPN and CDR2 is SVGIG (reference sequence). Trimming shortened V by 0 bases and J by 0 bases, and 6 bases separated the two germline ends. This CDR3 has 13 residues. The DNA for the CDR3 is TGTGCCTGGAGTGTACCGGGCTCCTACGAGCAGTACTTC. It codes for CAWSVPGSYEQYF. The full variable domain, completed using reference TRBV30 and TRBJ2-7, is SQTIHQWPATLVQPVGSPLSLECTVEGTSNPNLYWYRQAAGRGLQLLFYSVGIGQISSEVPQNLSASRPQDRQFILSSKKLLLSDSGFYLCAWSVPGSYEQYFGPGTRLTVT.

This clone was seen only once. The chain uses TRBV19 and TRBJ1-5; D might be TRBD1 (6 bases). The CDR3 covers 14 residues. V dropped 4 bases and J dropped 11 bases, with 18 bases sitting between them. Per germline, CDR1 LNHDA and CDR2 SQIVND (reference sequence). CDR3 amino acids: CASSTRDTQPAQHF. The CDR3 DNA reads TGTGCCAGTAGTACCCGGGACACCCAGCCGGCCCAGCATTTT.

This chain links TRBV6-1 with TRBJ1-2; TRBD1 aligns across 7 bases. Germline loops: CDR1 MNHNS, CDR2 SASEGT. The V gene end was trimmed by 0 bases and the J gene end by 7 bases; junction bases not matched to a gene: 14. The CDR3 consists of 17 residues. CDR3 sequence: CASSEARYRKGAGGYTF. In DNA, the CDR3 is TGTGCCAGCAGTGAAGCGCGTTACAGAAAGGGGGCGGGTGGCTACACCTTC.

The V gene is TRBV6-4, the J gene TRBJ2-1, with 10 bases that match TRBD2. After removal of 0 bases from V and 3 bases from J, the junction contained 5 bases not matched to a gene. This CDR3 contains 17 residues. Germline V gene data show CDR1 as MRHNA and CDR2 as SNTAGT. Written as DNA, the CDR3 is TGTGCCAGCAGTGACTCGGCTAGCGGGAGAATCTACAATGAGCAGTTCTTC. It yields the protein CASSDSASGRIYNEQFF.

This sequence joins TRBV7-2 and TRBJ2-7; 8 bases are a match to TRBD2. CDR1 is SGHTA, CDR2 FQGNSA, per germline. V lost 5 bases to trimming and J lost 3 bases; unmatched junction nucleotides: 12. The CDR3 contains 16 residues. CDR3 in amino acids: CASSVKRREARYEQYF. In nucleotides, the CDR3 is TGTGCCAGCAGCGTAAAACGGCGGGAGGCCCGCTACGAGCAGTACTTC.

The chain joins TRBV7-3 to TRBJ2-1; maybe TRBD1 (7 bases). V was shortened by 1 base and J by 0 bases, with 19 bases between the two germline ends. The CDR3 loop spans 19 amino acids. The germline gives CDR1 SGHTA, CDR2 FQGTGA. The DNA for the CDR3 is TGTGCCAGCAGCTTAAGAGGGGGCCTAGCGTCAAGCTCCTACAATGAGCAGTTCTTC. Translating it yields CASSLRGGLASSSYNEQFF.

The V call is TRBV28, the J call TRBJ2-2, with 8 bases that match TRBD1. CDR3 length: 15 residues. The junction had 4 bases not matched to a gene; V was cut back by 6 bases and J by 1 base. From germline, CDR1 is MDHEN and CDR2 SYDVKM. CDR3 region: CASSPQGVNTGELFF. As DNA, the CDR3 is TGTGCCAGCAGCCCACAGGGGGTGAACACCGGGGAGCTGTTTTTT. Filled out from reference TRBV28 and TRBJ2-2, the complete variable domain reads DVKVTQSSRYLVKRTGEKVFLECVQDMDHENMFWYRQDPGLGLRLIYFSYDVKMKEKGDIPEGYSVSREKKERFSLILESASTNQTSMYLCASSPQGVNTGELFFGEGSRLTVL.

The CDR3, as DNA: TGTGCCAGCAGCTTGGTGGGGCAGGGGGCAGATGGAAAACTGTTTTTT. Amino acid sequence: CASSLVGQGADGKLFF. The rearrangement uses TRBV5-4 and TRBJ1-4; 8 positions match TRBD1. The V gene's germline CDR1 is SGHNT and CDR2 YYREEE (reference sequence). The junction had 11 bases not matched to a gene; V was cut back by 0 bases and J by 10 bases. CDR3 length equals 16 residues.

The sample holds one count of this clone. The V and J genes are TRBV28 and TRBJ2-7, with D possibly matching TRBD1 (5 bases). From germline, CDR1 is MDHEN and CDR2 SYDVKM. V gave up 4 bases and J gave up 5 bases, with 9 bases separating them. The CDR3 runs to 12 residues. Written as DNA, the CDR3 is TGTGCCAGCAGTTACAGGACCCACGAGCAGTACTTC. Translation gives CASSYRTHEQYF.

CDR3 in amino acids: CASSRTSGRGSRYNEQFF. In DNA, the CDR3 is TGTGCCAGCAGTAGGACTAGCGGGAGAGGTTCACGCTACAATGAGCAGTTCTTC. The J gene is TRBJ2-1, the V gene TRBV6-4; 13 nucleotides line up with TRBD2. CDR3 length: 18 amino acids. Trimming removed 5 bases from V and 3 bases from J; junction bases left unmatched: 10. Germline-derived CDR1 and CDR2 are MRHNA and SNTAGT.

This CDR3 is CASSEQGSQHF. The CDR3 nucleotides read TGTGCCAGCAGTGAACAGGGATCCCAGCATTTT. The chain uses TRBV6-1 and TRBJ1-5; perhaps TRBD1 as D (5 bases). V lost 2 bases, J lost 11 bases, and 7 bases lay in between. This CDR3 region has 11 residues. Germline V gives CDR1 MNHNS, CDR2 SASEGT.

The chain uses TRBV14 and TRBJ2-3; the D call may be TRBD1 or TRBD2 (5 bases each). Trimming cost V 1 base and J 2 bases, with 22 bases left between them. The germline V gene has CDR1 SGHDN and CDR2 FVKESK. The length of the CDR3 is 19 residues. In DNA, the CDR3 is TGTGCCAGCAGCCAAGTGGCCGGGACCGGGACCAGAAACACAGATACGCAGTATTTT. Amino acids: CASSQVAGTGTRNTDTQYF. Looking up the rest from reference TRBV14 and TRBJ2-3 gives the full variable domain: EAGVTQFPSHSVIEKGQTVTLRCDPISGHDNLYWYRRVMGKEIKFLLHFVKESKQDESGMPNNRFLAERTGGTYSTLKVQPAELEDSGVYFCASSQVAGTGTRNTDTQYFGPGTRLTVL.

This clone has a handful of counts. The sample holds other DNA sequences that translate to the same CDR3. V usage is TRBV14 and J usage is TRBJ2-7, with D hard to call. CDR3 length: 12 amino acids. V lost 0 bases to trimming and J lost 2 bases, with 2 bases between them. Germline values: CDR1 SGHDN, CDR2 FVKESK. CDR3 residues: CASSQEPYEQYF. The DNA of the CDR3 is TGTGCCAGCAGCCAAGAGCCCTACGAGCAGTACTTC.

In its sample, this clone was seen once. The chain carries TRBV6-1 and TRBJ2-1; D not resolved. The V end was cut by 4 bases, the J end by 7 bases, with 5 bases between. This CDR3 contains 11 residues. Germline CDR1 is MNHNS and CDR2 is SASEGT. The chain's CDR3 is CASSVRNEQFF. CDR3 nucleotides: TGTGCCAGCAGTGTTAGGAATGAGCAGTTCTTC.

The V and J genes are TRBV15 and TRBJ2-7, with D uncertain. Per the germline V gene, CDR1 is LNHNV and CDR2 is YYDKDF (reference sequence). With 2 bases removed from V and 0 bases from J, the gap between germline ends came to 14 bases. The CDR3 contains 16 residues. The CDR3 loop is CATSRNRPDRSYEQYF. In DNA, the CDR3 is TGTGCCACCAGCAGAAATCGACCGGACCGCTCCTACGAGCAGTACTTC.

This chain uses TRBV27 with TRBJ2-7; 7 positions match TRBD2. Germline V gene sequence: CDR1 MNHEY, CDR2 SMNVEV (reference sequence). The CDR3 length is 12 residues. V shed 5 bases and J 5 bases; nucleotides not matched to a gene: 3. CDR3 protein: CASSTSEDEQYF. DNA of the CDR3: TGTGCCAGCAGTACTAGCGAGGACGAGCAGTACTTC.

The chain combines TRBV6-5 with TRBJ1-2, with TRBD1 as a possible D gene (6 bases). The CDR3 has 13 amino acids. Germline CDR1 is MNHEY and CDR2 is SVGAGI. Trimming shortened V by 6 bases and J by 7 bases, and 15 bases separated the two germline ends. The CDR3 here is CASSRTGSGGYTF. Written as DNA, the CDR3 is TGTGCCAGCAGCCGCACAGGGTCGGGTGGCTACACCTTC.

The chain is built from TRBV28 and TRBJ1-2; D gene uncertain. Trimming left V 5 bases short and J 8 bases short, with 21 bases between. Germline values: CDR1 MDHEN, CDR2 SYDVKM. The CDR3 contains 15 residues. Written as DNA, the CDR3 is TGTGCCAGCAGTCCACGACACATGACGGGGAAAGGCTACACCTTC. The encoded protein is CASSPRHMTGKGYTF.

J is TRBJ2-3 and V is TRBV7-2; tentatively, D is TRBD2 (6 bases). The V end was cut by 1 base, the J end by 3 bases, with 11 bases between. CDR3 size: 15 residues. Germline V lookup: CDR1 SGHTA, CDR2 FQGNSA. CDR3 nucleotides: TGTGCCAGCAGCTTAGTATGGGCGGGGACAGATACGCAGTATTTT. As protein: CASSLVWAGTDTQYF.

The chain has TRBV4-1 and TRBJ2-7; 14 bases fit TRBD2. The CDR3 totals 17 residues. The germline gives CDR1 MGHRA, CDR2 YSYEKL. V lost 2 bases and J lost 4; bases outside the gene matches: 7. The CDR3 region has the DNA TGCGCCAGCAGCCAACCTGGACTAGCGGGAGGAGAGTACGAGCAGTACTTC. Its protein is CASSQPGLAGGEYEQYF.

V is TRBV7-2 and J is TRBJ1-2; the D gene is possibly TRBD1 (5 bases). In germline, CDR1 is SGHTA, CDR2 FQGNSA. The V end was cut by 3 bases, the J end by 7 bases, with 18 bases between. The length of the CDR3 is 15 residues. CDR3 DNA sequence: TGTGCCAGCAGCTTCTTAGGCAGGGATTTTGGTGGCTACACCTTC. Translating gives CASSFLGRDFGGYTF.

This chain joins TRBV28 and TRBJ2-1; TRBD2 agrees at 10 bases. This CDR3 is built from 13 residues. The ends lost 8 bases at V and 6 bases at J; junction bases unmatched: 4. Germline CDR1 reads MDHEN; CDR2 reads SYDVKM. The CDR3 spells CASGSGGGNEQFF. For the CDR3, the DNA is TGTGCCAGCGGAAGCGGGGGGGGCAATGAGCAGTTCTTC. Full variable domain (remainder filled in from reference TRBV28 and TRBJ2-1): DVKVTQSSRYLVKRTGEKVFLECVQDMDHENMFWYRQDPGLGLRLIYFSYDVKMKEKGDIPEGYSVSREKKERFSLILESASTNQTSMYLCASGSGGGNEQFFGPGTRLTVL.

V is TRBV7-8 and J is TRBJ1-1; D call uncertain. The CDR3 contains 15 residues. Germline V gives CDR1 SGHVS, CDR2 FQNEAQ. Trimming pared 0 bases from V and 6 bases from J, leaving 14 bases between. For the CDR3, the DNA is TGTGCCAGCAGCTTAGCGGGCAGGCCAACTCCTGAAGCTTTCTTT. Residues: CASSLAGRPTPEAFF.

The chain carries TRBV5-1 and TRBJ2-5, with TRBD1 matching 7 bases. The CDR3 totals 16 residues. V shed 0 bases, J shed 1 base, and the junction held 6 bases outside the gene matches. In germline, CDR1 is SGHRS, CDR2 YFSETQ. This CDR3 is CASSLAETGFQETQYF. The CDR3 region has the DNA TGCGCCAGCAGCTTGGCCGAGACAGGGTTCCAAGAGACCCAGTACTTC.

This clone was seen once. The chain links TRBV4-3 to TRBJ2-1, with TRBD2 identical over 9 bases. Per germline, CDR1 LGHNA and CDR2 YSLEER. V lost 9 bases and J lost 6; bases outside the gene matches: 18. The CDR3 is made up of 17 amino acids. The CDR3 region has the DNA TGCGCCAGGGGGGGCCCTCGCGGGAGGGCCAAGGGCAATGAGCAGTTCTTC. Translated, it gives CARGGPRGRAKGNEQFF.

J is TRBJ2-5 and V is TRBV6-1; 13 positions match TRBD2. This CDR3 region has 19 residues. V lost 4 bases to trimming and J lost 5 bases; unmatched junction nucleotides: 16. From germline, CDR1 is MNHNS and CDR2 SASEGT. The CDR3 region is CASSVRLAGGIPKSETQYF. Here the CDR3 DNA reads TGTGCCAGCAGTGTGAGACTAGCGGGAGGAATCCCCAAGTCTGAGACCCAGTACTTC.